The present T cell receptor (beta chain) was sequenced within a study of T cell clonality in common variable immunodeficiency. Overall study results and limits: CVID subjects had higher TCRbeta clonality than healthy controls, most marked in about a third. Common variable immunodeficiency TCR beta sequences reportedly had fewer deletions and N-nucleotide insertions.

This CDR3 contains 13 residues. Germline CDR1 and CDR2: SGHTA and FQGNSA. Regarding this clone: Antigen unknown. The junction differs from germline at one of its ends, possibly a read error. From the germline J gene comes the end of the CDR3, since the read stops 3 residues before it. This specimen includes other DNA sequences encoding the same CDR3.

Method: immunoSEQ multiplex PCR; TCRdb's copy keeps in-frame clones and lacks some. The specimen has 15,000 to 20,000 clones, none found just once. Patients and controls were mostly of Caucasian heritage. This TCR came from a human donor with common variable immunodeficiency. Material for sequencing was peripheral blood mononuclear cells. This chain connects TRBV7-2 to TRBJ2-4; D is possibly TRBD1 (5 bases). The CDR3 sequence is CASSFFQGNIQYF. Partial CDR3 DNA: TGTGCTAGCAGCTTTTTCCAGGGTAACATT.